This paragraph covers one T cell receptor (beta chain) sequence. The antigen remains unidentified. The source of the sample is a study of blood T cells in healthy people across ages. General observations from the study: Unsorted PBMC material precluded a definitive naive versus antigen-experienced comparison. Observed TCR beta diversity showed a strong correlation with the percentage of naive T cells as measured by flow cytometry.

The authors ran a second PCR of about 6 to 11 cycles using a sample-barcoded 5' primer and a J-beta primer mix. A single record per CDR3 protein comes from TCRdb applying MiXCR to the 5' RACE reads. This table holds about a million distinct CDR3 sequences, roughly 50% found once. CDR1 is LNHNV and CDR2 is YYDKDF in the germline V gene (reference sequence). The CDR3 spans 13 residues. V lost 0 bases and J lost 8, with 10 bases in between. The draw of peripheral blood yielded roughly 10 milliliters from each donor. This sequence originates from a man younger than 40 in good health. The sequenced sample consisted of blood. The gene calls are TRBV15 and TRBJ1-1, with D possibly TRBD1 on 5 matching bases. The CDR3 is CATSRETRDEAFF. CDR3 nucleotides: TGTGCCACCAGCAGAGAGACCCGGGACGAAGCTTTCTTT.